The next 18 T cell receptor beta chains were all read from a single sample in a study of shared clonotypes between healthy human individuals (dated by TCRdb to the early 2020s). CD8 naive samples were CD45RO-negative cells positively selected for CCR7, giving a CD45RA+CCR7+ population that excluded TemRA cells. Library preparation was by the immunoSEQ multiplex PCR assay. In TCRdb, the immuneACCESS table is reduced to in-frame sequences with V and J assigned. These tables do not hold every clone; where another copy was compared, an unresolved V gene accounts for under half, and the others remain unexplained. This sample has roughly 2 million clones in its table, and about 94% of those were observed once. 0.85% to 1.3% of the sample comes from the top ten. The sample comprised naive CD8+ T cells sorted from blood. Interpreted using the paper, the cell subset or site label stands for: CD45RA+CCR7+. These receptors were taken from a man younger than 35 in good health.

This chain uses TRBV7-9 with TRBJ1-1, with D uncertain. The CDR3 covers 14 residues. V lost 5 bases to trimming and J lost 1 base, with 11 bases between them. Per germline, CDR1 SEHNR and CDR2 FQNEAQ (reference sequence). The CDR3 region is CASSTTAPNTEAFF. In DNA form, the CDR3 reads TGTGCCAGCAGCACGACGGCACCGAACACTGAAGCTTTCTTT. Filled out from reference TRBV7-9 and TRBJ1-1, the complete variable domain reads DTGVSQNPRHKITKRGQNVTFRCDPISEHNRLYWYRQTLGQGPEFLTYFQNEAQLEKSRLLSDRFSAERPKGSFSTLEIQRTEQGDSAMYLCASSTTAPNTEAFFGQGTRLTVV.

This chain uses TRBV29-1 with TRBJ2-7, with 8 positions matching TRBD1. CDR1 and CDR2 from the germline V gene are SQVTM and ANQGSEA. CDR3 length: 13 residues. The ends lost 6 bases at V and 2 bases at J; junction bases unmatched: 6. The CDR3: CSVNGQGPYEQYF. The CDR3 DNA follows: TGCAGCGTAAATGGACAGGGACCCTACGAGCAGTACTTC.

V gene TRBV4-1 combines with J gene TRBJ2-4, with D unclear. The germline V gene encodes CDR1 MGHRA and CDR2 YSYEKL. Trimming removed 0 bases from V and 0 bases from J, with 18 bases in between. The CDR3 sequence is 19 residues long. The CDR3: CASSQEGSGVLIAKNIQYF. CDR3 nucleotide sequence: TGCGCCAGCAGCCAAGAGGGGTCTGGGGTATTAATAGCCAAAAACATTCAGTACTTC.

The chain employs TRBV30 and TRBJ1-1; TRBD1 might be the D (6 bases). CDR3 length: 13 amino acids. The germline V gene encodes CDR1 GTSNPN and CDR2 SVGIG (reference sequence). V shed 2 bases and J shed 6 bases, with 13 bases lying between them. The CDR3 here is CAWSSGAGAEAFF. The CDR3 nucleotides are TGTGCCTGGAGTTCAGGGGCGGGGGCTGAAGCTTTCTTT.

The J gene is TRBJ1-1, the V gene TRBV6-6; possibly TRBD1 for D (6 bases). V was trimmed by 0 bases and J by 1 base, leaving 6 bases between them. Germline V gene lookup returns CDR1 MNHNY and CDR2 SVGAGI (reference sequence). This CDR3 spans 14 amino acids. CDR3 sequence reads: CASSYSTGNTEAFF. The CDR3 DNA sequence: TGTGCCAGCAGTTACTCGACAGGGAACACTGAAGCTTTCTTT.

Notes on this clone: Other nucleotide sequences from this sample produce the same CDR3. The V and J genes are TRBV7-6 and TRBJ2-7; D may be TRBD1 or TRBD2 (5 bases each). CDR1 is SGHVS and CDR2 is FNYEAQ in the germline V gene. V gave up 5 bases and J gave up 3 bases, with 11 bases separating them. The CDR3 has 13 amino acids. The DNA of the CDR3 is TGTGCCAGCAGCCCCAGGGACGGCTACGAGCAGTACTTC. Amino acid sequence: CASSPRDGYEQYF.

The V call is TRBV30, the J call TRBJ2-3; 8 nucleotides line up with TRBD2. Per the germline V gene, CDR1 is GTSNPN and CDR2 is SVGIG (reference sequence). This CDR3 is built from 15 residues. Trimming removed 2 bases from V and 4 bases from J; junction bases left unmatched: 8. The CDR3 region is CAWSSGSGVADTQYF. DNA for the CDR3: TGTGCCTGGAGTTCCGGTAGCGGGGTGGCAGATACGCAGTATTTT.

The chain joins TRBV27 to TRBJ2-1; maybe TRBD1 (5 bases). Between the trimmed V and J ends, which lost 5 bases and 3 bases, there was a span of 14 bases. The CDR3 is 15 residues long. CDR1 MNHEY and CDR2 SMNVEV come from the germline V gene (reference sequence). In DNA, the CDR3 is TGTGCCAGCAGTAAAGGGGTCTTGGGCTACAATGAGCAGTTCTTC. Translating gives CASSKGVLGYNEQFF.

The J gene is TRBJ2-7, the V gene TRBV19; D is undetermined. V was cut by 9 bases and J by 6 bases, with 12 bases left in between. The length of the CDR3 is 11 residues. Germline V gives CDR1 LNHDA, CDR2 SQIVND (reference sequence). Here the CDR3 DNA reads TGTGCCAGCGCGGACGGCTCCGAGCAGTACTTC. It codes for CASADGSEQYF.

The V call is TRBV19, the J call TRBJ2-3, with TRBD2 matching over 8 bases. The CDR3 sequence is 14 residues long. In germline, CDR1 is LNHDA, CDR2 SQIVND (reference sequence). The trim removed 7 bases at V and 3 bases at J, leaving 6 bases unmatched. CDR3 nucleotides: TGTGCCAGTACCGGAGGACTAGCAACAGATACGCAGTATTTT. Residues: CASTGGLATDTQYF. Complete variable domain (other parts from reference TRBV19 and TRBJ2-3): DGGITQSPKYLFRKEGQNVTLSCEQNLNHDAMYWYRQDPGQGLRLIYYSQIVNDFQKGDIAEGYSVSREKKESFPLTVTSAQKNPTAFYLCASTGGLATDTQYFGPGTRLTVL.

Points on this clone: This same CDR3 is encoded by further DNA sequences in the sample. The rearrangement joins TRBV5-4 to TRBJ2-3; D may match TRBD1 or TRBD2 (6 bases each). Germline values: CDR1 SGHNT, CDR2 YYREEE (reference sequence). This CDR3 spans 13 amino acids. Trimming stripped 2 bases from V and 3 bases from J, with 7 bases between. CDR3 in amino acids: CASSLGGTDTQYF. The CDR3 coding sequence is TGTGCCAGCAGCTTAGGGGGGACAGATACGCAGTATTTT.

To note about this clone: In the same sample, other DNA sequences code for this CDR3. The chain employs TRBV19 and TRBJ2-7, with unresolved D. Germline V gene sequence: CDR1 LNHDA, CDR2 SQIVND (reference sequence). Trimming removed 3 bases at V and 3 bases at J, with 6 bases between. CDR3 size: 12 residues. CDR3 sequence reads: CASSISGYEQYF. The CDR3, as DNA: TGTGCCAGTAGTATTTCTGGCTACGAGCAGTACTTC.

Details on this clone: Additional DNA sequences in this sample encode the identical CDR3. The V call is TRBV15, the J call TRBJ2-7; D gene ambiguous. V dropped 3 bases and J dropped 0 bases, with 9 bases sitting between them. This CDR3 has 14 residues. From germline, CDR1 is LNHNV and CDR2 YYDKDF (reference sequence). The CDR3 DNA reads as TGTGCCACCAGCAGTCTCGGAGTCTCCTACGAGCAGTACTTC. It specifies CATSSLGVSYEQYF.

The chain carries TRBV4-3 and TRBJ2-7; D is unclear. The length of the CDR3 is 14 residues. The germline V and J ends were trimmed by 4 bases and 0 bases, with 10 bases remaining between them. Germline values: CDR1 LGHNA, CDR2 YSLEER. The CDR3 nucleotides read TGCGCCAGCAGCCCTGCGCCAAACTCCTACGAGCAGTACTTC. Translated, it gives CASSPAPNSYEQYF.

The gene calls are TRBV4-3 and TRBJ2-1; TRBD2 matches 10 bases. This CDR3 region has 16 residues. Unmatched junction bases numbered 5, after V lost 1 base and J lost 5 bases. Germline V gene lookup returns CDR1 LGHNA and CDR2 YSLEER. Here the CDR3 DNA reads TGCGCCAGCAGCCAAGTGGCTAGCGGGAGAAACAATGAGCAGTTCTTC. It translates to CASSQVASGRNNEQFF.

With respect to this clone: This sample includes further DNA sequences coding for the same CDR3. This chain uses TRBV7-9 with TRBJ2-7; no firm D call. There are 12 residues in the CDR3. The V end was cut by 1 base, the J end by 4 bases, with 5 bases between. In germline, CDR1 is SEHNR, CDR2 FQNEAQ (reference sequence). CDR3 residues: CASSLDFYEQYF. The CDR3 DNA is TGTGCCAGCAGCTTAGACTTTTACGAGCAGTACTTC.

The sample holds a few counts of this clone. The gene calls are TRBV4-1 and TRBJ2-7; TRBD2 agrees at 9 bases. Germline V gene lookup returns CDR1 MGHRA and CDR2 YSYEKL. V lost 8 bases and J lost 3; bases outside the gene matches: 8. This CDR3 is 14 amino acids long. CDR3 sequence: CASAQVAGDYEQYF. The DNA of the CDR3 is TGCGCCAGCGCGCAGGTAGCGGGAGACTACGAGCAGTACTTC.

The J gene is TRBJ1-2, the V gene TRBV14, with no clear D. The germline V gene has CDR1 SGHDN and CDR2 FVKESK. The ends were cut back, 0 bases at V and 8 bases at J, with 16 bases in the middle. This CDR3 region has 15 residues. The CDR3 nucleotides are TGTGCCAGCAGCCAAGATCAATCTCCCCTCGAGGGCTACACCTTC. It codes for CASSQDQSPLEGYTF.